The 31 T cell receptor beta chains given below trace back to one sample, sequenced in a study of T cell responses to AZD1222 COVID-19 vaccine. Assay: immunoSEQ multiplex PCR; the TCRdb copy retains only in-frame clones and omits some. The sample has fewer than 150,000 clones, approximately 95% seen once. Sequenced here: peripheral blood, sampled 28 days after the second AZD1222 dose. These receptors all stem from an adult who received the AZD1222 COVID-19 vaccine.

J is TRBJ2-1 and V is TRBV27, with D possibly being TRBD2 (5 bases). Between the trimmed V and J ends, which lost 2 bases and 4 bases, there was a span of 9 bases. This CDR3 is 14 amino acids long. Germline V gene data show CDR1 as MNHEY and CDR2 as SMNVEV (reference sequence). CDR3 DNA sequence: TGTGCCAGCAGTTTAGGGGAGTTATACAATGAGCAGTTCTTC. Protein sequence: CASSLGELYNEQFF.

The V call is TRBV9, the J call TRBJ2-1, with 11 bases that match TRBD2. V trimming: 0 bases; J trimming: 9 bases; junction bases outside the gene matches: 2. Per the germline V gene, CDR1 is SGDLS and CDR2 is YYNGEE. The length of the CDR3 is 14 residues. CDR3 DNA: TGTGCCAGCAGCGTAGCTGGACTAGCGGGTGAGCAGTTCTTC. Its translation is CASSVAGLAGEQFF.

The chain uses TRBV5-6 and TRBJ2-2, with 13 bases aligning to TRBD2. The CDR3 extends over 17 amino acids. Germline trimming cut 7 bases from V and 1 base from J; bases unmatched to any gene: 7. CDR1 SGHDT and CDR2 YYEEEE come from the germline V gene. The CDR3 loop reads CASATRTSGGNTGELFF. The CDR3 DNA reads as TGTGCCAGCGCCACCAGGACTAGCGGGGGGAACACCGGGGAGCTGTTTTTT.

The CDR3 bases are TGTGCCAGCACCCAACCGGGACAGGGATTCTATGGCTACACCTTC. Translating it yields CASTQPGQGFYGYTF. The genes are TRBV6-6 and TRBJ1-2; 9 bases agree with TRBD1. Germline CDR1 reads MNHNY; CDR2 reads SVGAGI (reference sequence). V was clipped by 7 bases and J by 4 bases; unmatched bases: 10. The CDR3 is 15 residues long.

V and J are TRBV19 and TRBJ1-5; 8 positions agree with TRBD1. This CDR3 spans 13 amino acids. Trimming took 8 bases from V and 7 from J; bases not matched to a gene: 7. Germline values: CDR1 LNHDA, CDR2 SQIVND (reference sequence). The CDR3 reads CASETGEGQPQHF. CDR3 bases: TGTGCCAGTGAGACAGGGGAAGGACAGCCCCAGCATTTT.

This chain links TRBV4-2 with TRBJ1-5; TRBD1 agrees at 7 bases. V lost 4 bases, J lost 0 bases, and 6 bases stayed unmatched. CDR3 length: 16 amino acids. Germline-derived CDR1 and CDR2 are LGHNA and YNFKEQ. Here the CDR3 DNA reads TGTGCCAGCAGCCCGACGACAGGGTATAGCAATCAGCCCCAGCATTTT. Translating it yields CASSPTTGYSNQPQHF.

The chain recombines TRBV5-8 with TRBJ2-6, with TRBD2 as a possible D gene (5 bases). Germline V gives CDR1 SGHTS, CDR2 YDEGEE. The CDR3 totals 15 residues. The V end lost 0 bases, the J end lost 1 base, and 5 bases lay between the germline ends. This CDR3 is CASSLAGSGANVLTF. CDR3 nucleotide sequence: TGTGCCAGCAGCTTGGCGGGGTCTGGGGCCAACGTCCTGACTTTC.

This chain joins TRBV9 and TRBJ1-2; no definite D call. CDR1 SGDLS and CDR2 YYNGEE come from the germline V gene. V lost 0 bases and J lost 4, with 10 bases in between. The CDR3 length is 14 residues. The CDR3 DNA is TGTGCCAGCAGCGTAGGCCGAGGTGGCTATGGCTACACCTTC. This encodes CASSVGRGGYGYTF.

This chain links TRBV6-5 with TRBJ1-2, with 8 bases identical to TRBD1. Germline V gives CDR1 MNHEY, CDR2 SVGAGI. The CDR3 extends over 15 amino acids. The junction had 13 bases not matched to a gene; V was cut back by 7 bases and J by 6 bases. The CDR3 coding sequence is TGTGCCAGCACTATTAGACAGGGGTTCCCGGATGGCTACACCTTC. Translated, it gives CASTIRQGFPDGYTF.

This sequence joins TRBV18 and TRBJ1-3, with D tentatively TRBD1 (5 bases). This CDR3 is built from 15 residues. With 2 bases removed from V and 2 bases from J, the gap between germline ends came to 10 bases. Germline V CDR1 and CDR2: KGHSH, LQKENI. CDR3 protein: CASSPAGGPGNTIYF. The CDR3 DNA reads TGTGCCAGCTCACCAGCCGGGGGACCTGGAAACACCATATATTTT.

This chain connects TRBV19 to TRBJ1-2; 7 nucleotides agree with TRBD1. CDR3 length equals 15 residues. J lost 2 bases, V lost 0 bases, and 3 bases had no gene match. CDR1 LNHDA and CDR2 SQIVND come from the germline V gene (reference sequence). The CDR3, as DNA: TGTGCCAGTAGTATAGACGGGACAGTAAACTATGGCTACACCTTC. Residues: CASSIDGTVNYGYTF.

Remarks on this clone: Other DNA sequences in this specimen translate into the identical CDR3. This chain uses TRBV2 with TRBJ1-1; D is ambiguous. Trimming left V 4 bases short and J 7 bases short, with 4 bases between. The CDR3 sequence is 10 residues long. Germline CDR1 is SNHLY and CDR2 is FYNNEI. The CDR3 coding sequence is TGTGCCAGCAGTGTGGGTGAAGCTTTCTTT. Protein: CASSVGEAFF.

The gene calls are TRBV12-3 or TRBV12-4 and TRBJ2-7; 7 nucleotides align to TRBD2. Losses at the gene ends were 6 bases for V and 4 bases for J; bases not matched to a gene: 6. The CDR3 is 13 amino acids. The CDR3 region is CASSRGEEYEQYF. CDR3 bases: TGTGCCAGCAGCCGGGGGGAAGAGTACGAGCAGTACTTC.

The rearrangement links TRBV6-5 to TRBJ1-6, with D perhaps TRBD1 (6 bases). Germline loops: CDR1 MNHEY, CDR2 SVGAGI. V was trimmed by 0 bases and J by 8 bases, leaving 8 bases between them. This CDR3 spans 14 amino acids. The CDR3 sequence: CASSYSGGHSPLHF. CDR3 DNA: TGTGCCAGCAGTTACTCGGGGGGCCATTCACCCCTCCACTTT.

V gene TRBV19 combines with J gene TRBJ1-5; a possible D gene is TRBD1 (5 bases). The V gene's germline CDR1 is LNHDA and CDR2 SQIVND (reference sequence). Trimming took off 6 bases at V and 4 bases at J, with 16 bases between the two ends. CDR3 length: 15 residues. CDR3 sequence: CASSPGQASNQPQHF. Here the CDR3 DNA reads TGTGCCAGTAGCCCAGGGCAGGCCTCGAATCAGCCCCAGCATTTT.

The gene calls are TRBV6-2 or TRBV6-3 and TRBJ1-2; TRBD1 aligns across 8 bases. Germline V gives CDR1 MNHEY, CDR2 SVGEGT. This CDR3 is built from 14 residues. J gave up 8 bases and V 5 bases, and 10 bases lay outside the gene matches. CDR3 in amino acids: CASSQGAMVSGYTF. The CDR3 DNA reads TGTGCCAGCAGTCAGGGGGCGATGGTCTCCGGCTACACCTTC.

This chain links TRBV28 with TRBJ2-7; D tentatively fits TRBD1 or TRBD2 (5 bases each). V gave up 7 bases and J gave up 2 bases, with 24 bases separating them. This CDR3 has 17 amino acids. Germline CDR1 is MDHEN and CDR2 is SYDVKM. CDR3 nucleotides: TGTGCCAGCATCCCCTCGTGGGGGTTCCAAAAAGCCTACGAGCAGTACTTC. Translated: CASIPSWGFQKAYEQYF.

This chain connects TRBV6-4 to TRBJ2-7; 10 bases match TRBD2. The V segment lost 7 bases and the J segment 0 bases; nucleotides outside the gene matches: 6. Germline V CDR1 and CDR2: MRHNA, SNTAGT. This CDR3 region has 15 residues. The CDR3 protein is CASTVSSGSSYEQYF. CDR3 in DNA: TGTGCCAGCACCGTATCTAGCGGGAGCTCCTACGAGCAGTACTTC.

J is TRBJ1-4 and V is TRBV9, with D unclear. This CDR3 region has 14 residues. Trimming shortened V by 3 bases and J by 6 bases, and 12 bases separated the two germline ends. The germline V gene has CDR1 SGDLS and CDR2 YYNGEE. The CDR3 is CASSEPGRDEKLFF. The CDR3 DNA reads TGTGCCAGCAGCGAACCGGGCCGGGATGAAAAACTGTTTTTT.

V and J are TRBV11-1 and TRBJ2-7, with no clear D. The germline V gene has CDR1 SGHAT and CDR2 FQDESV (reference sequence). There are 12 residues in the CDR3. Trimming pared 3 bases from V and 12 bases from J, leaving 15 bases between. CDR3 region: CASSFRPPGRYF. The DNA of the CDR3 is TGTGCCAGCAGCTTCCGACCCCCAGGTCGGTACTTC.

V gene TRBV4-1 combines with J gene TRBJ1-1; D gene unclear. The germline gives CDR1 MGHRA, CDR2 YSYEKL. V lost 1 base and J 3 bases, leaving 12 bases between the germline ends. This CDR3 has 15 amino acids. CDR3 residues: CASSQVAGRDTEAFF. The DNA for the CDR3 is TGCGCCAGCAGCCAAGTTGCGGGAAGGGACACTGAAGCTTTCTTT.

This chain connects TRBV19 to TRBJ2-3, with 12 bases fitting TRBD2. V lost 5 bases to trimming and J lost 4 bases; unmatched junction nucleotides: 4. The CDR3 consists of 15 residues. The V gene's germline CDR1 is LNHDA and CDR2 SQIVND (reference sequence). The CDR3 DNA follows: TGTGCCAGTAGTCAGCTAGCGGGGGGGCCAGATACGCAGTATTTT. It codes for CASSQLAGGPDTQYF.

The rearrangement links TRBV18 to TRBJ1-1, with TRBD1 matching over 8 bases. The trim removed 3 bases at V and 1 base at J, leaving 7 bases unmatched. The CDR3 spans 16 residues. Germline V lookup: CDR1 KGHSH, CDR2 LQKENI. The CDR3 here is CASSPFSDRGNTEAFF. Here the CDR3 DNA reads TGTGCCAGCTCACCCTTCAGTGACAGGGGGAACACTGAAGCTTTCTTT.

V and J are TRBV6-2 or TRBV6-3 and TRBJ2-4, with unresolved D. V was clipped by 1 base and J by 6 bases, with 10 bases between them. The CDR3 extends over 14 amino acids. Germline V gives CDR1 MNHEY, CDR2 SVGEGT. Here the CDR3 reads CASSYYLKGNIQYF. CDR3 in DNA: TGTGCCAGCAGTTACTATCTGAAGGGAAACATTCAGTACTTC.

The rearrangement uses TRBV21-1 and TRBJ2-5; TRBD1 is the table's D call and was not checked against the DNA. TRBV21-1 is assigned pseudogene status. The CDR3 covers 14 residues. The CDR3 protein is CASSKKKDRETQYF. The CDR3 DNA sequence: TGTGCCAGCAGCAAAAAAAAAGACAGAGAGACCCAGTACTTC.

The chain combines TRBV3-1 (or the pseudogene TRBV3-2) with TRBJ2-1; weak D call: TRBD2 (7 bases). V gave up 1 base and J gave up 7 bases, with 17 bases separating them. Germline CDR1 reads LGHDT; CDR2 reads YNNKEL (reference sequence). The CDR3 extends over 16 amino acids. Here the CDR3 reads CASSQGWGGLTNEQFF. DNA of the CDR3: TGTGCCAGCAGCCAAGGCTGGGGGGGCCTTACTAATGAGCAGTTCTTC.

This clone was observed a single time. CDR3 DNA: TGTGCCAGCAGGCGCGCCGGGGTTGGCTACACCTTC. Its translation is CASRRAGVGYTF. This chain joins TRBV12-3 or TRBV12-4 and TRBJ1-2; D remains unclear. Trimming removed 6 bases at V and 7 bases at J, with 12 bases between. This CDR3 comprises 12 residues.

The chain links TRBV2 to TRBJ1-2; D unclear. There are 17 residues in the CDR3. The germline CDR1 and CDR2 sequences are SNHLY and FYNNEI. The germline V and J ends were trimmed by 0 bases and 4 bases, with 18 bases remaining between them. This chain's CDR3 is CASSEAPPIVSTYGYTF. The CDR3, as DNA: TGTGCCAGCAGTGAAGCGCCCCCTATTGTGTCTACCTATGGCTACACCTTC.

The chain couples TRBV12-3 or TRBV12-4 to TRBJ2-7, with TRBD1 matching 8 bases. J lost 7 bases, V lost 5 bases, and 4 bases had no gene match. The CDR3 loop spans 12 amino acids. The CDR3 here is CASSAGGWEQYF. In DNA form, the CDR3 reads TGTGCCAGCAGTGCAGGGGGCTGGGAGCAGTACTTC.

The chain joins TRBV5-3 to TRBJ1-5; unclear D gene. TRBV5-3 is recorded as an ORF, its role being uncertain. The V and J ends lost 4 bases and 0 bases respectively, with 14 bases between them. The CDR3 runs to 16 residues. The CDR3 protein is CARSGDRGYSNQPQHF. The CDR3 DNA reads TGTGCCAGAAGCGGCGATAGAGGATATAGCAATCAGCCCCAGCATTTT.

The V call is TRBV28, the J call TRBJ2-1, with 14 bases matching TRBD2. The germline V gene has CDR1 MDHEN and CDR2 SYDVKM. This CDR3 has 17 residues. V lost 5 bases and J lost 7; bases outside the gene matches: 10. CDR3 sequence reads: CASSETSGGASLNEQFF. CDR3 nucleotide sequence: TGTGCCAGCAGTGAGACTAGCGGGGGGGCCAGCCTAAATGAGCAGTTCTTC.